The clone carrying this T cell receptor beta chain has just a few counts. Its specificity is not known. This sample is part of a study of T cells after yellow fever vaccination. Study-wide context: The authors prepared low-cell-number fractions using SMART-Seq v4 Ultra Low Input. Regarding the study as a whole: Abundant clonotypes (contaminants from the bulk population) could be present in FACS-sorted repertoires. After the booster, over 95% of CD4 and 75% to 90% of CD8 primary-response clones were re-detected.

Trimming stripped 5 bases from V and 10 bases from J, with 16 bases between. The germline V gene has CDR1 SGHRS and CDR2 YFSETQ. The CDR3 covers 13 residues. A 5'RACE template-switching step, the method used to make TCR cDNA, added a universal primer site and UMIs. TCRdb ran MiXCR on the 5' RACE reads and lists one entry per CDR3 protein. The data hold some 350,000 distinct CDR3 sequences, with 9.5% to 13% observed a single time. The sequence came from a man in his late teens or twenties who received the YFV17D yellow fever vaccine. This chain links TRBV5-1 with TRBJ2-1; D is unresolved. The sample consisted of PBMCs, taken on the day of the first yellow fever vaccination. In DNA form, the CDR3 reads TGCGCCAGCAGATTAGAGGATATCCGGGAGCAGTTCTTC. Protein: CASRLEDIREQFF.